These 27 T cell receptor beta chains came from one sample sequenced in a study of T cells in Graves' hyperthyroidism and ophthalmopathy (dated by TCRdb to between 2018 and 2021). The library was obtained by multiplex PCR. The instrument given in TCRdb is Illumina HiSeq 2000. The TCR beta CDR3 regions were amplified from the RNA transcripts. The TCR CDR3 was subjected to a first round of RT-PCR using the HTBI primer set and the Qiagen OneStep RT-PCR kit. TCRdb reprocessing: public reads trimmed at Q25 with fastp, clones called with MiXCR, in-frame beta chains kept. Every CDR3 protein is listed once, alongside the most common genes and DNA of its rows. The sample records approximately 370,000 distinct CDR3 sequences, about 15% of which are singletons. Jointly, the top ten make up over 25% of the sample. The sample taken for sequencing was blood. Receptor source: a woman in her 30s with Graves' hyperthyroidism.

This clonotype was detected only a few times. This chain connects TRBV7-2 to TRBJ2-7; the D is unclear. Germline CDR1 SGHTA, CDR2 FQGNSA. CDR3 length equals 13 residues. V was cut by 5 bases and J by 1 base, with 9 bases left in between. The CDR3 sequence is CASSMGISYEQYF. For the CDR3, the DNA is TGTGCCAGCAGCATGGGAATTTCCTACGAGCAGTACTTC.

The chain has TRBV20-1 and TRBJ1-5; 11 bases fit TRBD1. J lost 5 bases, V lost 0 bases, and 3 bases had no gene match. CDR3 length: 15 amino acids. Germline loops: CDR1 DFQATT, CDR2 SNEGSKA (reference sequence). The CDR3 here is CSAREWTGGDQPQHF. Written as DNA, the CDR3 is TGCAGTGCTAGAGAGTGGACAGGGGGCGATCAGCCCCAGCATTTT.

This clonotype was counted at least ten times. This chain joins TRBV5-1 and TRBJ2-7, with D perhaps given as TRBD1 or TRBD2 (5 bases each). This CDR3 contains 16 residues. Germline V CDR1 and CDR2: SGHRS, YFSETQ. V was trimmed by 4 bases and J by 0 bases, leaving 17 bases between them. This CDR3 is CASSGGWDGPSYEQYF. The CDR3, as DNA: TGCGCCAGCAGCGGAGGATGGGACGGACCCTCCTACGAGCAGTACTTC. The full variable domain, with the rest looked up from reference TRBV5-1 and TRBJ2-7, is KAGVTQTPRYLIKTRGQQVTLSCSPISGHRSVSWYQQTPGQGLQFLFEYFSETQRNKGNFPGRFSGRQFSNSRSEMNVSTLELGDSALYLCASSGGWDGPSYEQYFGPGTRLTVT.

This clonotype was counted only a few times. The J gene is TRBJ2-3, the V gene TRBV2, with D tentatively TRBD1 (5 bases). This CDR3 region has 14 residues. Trimming took 7 bases from V and 0 from J, leaving 11 bases between them. Germline CDR1 is SNHLY and CDR2 is FYNNEI. CDR3 bases: TGTGCCAGCACTTGGGGCGGAAGCACAGATACGCAGTATTTT. Its translation is CASTWGGSTDTQYF.

In its sample, this clonotype was seen a few times. V gene TRBV7-6 combines with J gene TRBJ2-7; D perhaps matches TRBD2 (5 bases). The CDR3 runs to 14 residues. The germline gives CDR1 SGHVS, CDR2 FNYEAQ. Trimming removed 7 bases at V and 2 bases at J, with 15 bases between. The CDR3 protein is CASTPEGGPYEQYF. As DNA, the CDR3 is TGTGCCAGCACCCCTGAGGGCGGACCCTACGAGCAGTACTTC. Supplemented by reference TRBV7-6 and TRBJ2-7, the full variable domain reads GAGVSQSPRYKVTKRGQDVALRCDPISGHVSLYWYRQALGQGPEFLTYFNYEAQQDKSGLPNDRFSAERPEGSISTLTIQRTEQRDSAMYRCASTPEGGPYEQYFGPGTRLTVT.

V is TRBV7-9 and J is TRBJ1-1, with 7 nucleotides matching TRBD1. V lost 8 bases and J lost 3; bases outside the gene matches: 0. The CDR3 totals 11 residues. Per the germline V gene, CDR1 is SEHNR and CDR2 is FQNEAQ (reference sequence). The CDR3 reads CASQGDTEAFF. The CDR3 nucleotides are TGTGCCAGCCAGGGGGACACTGAAGCTTTCTTT.

This clonotype has at least ten counts. The chain links TRBV28 to TRBJ2-5; 9 bases map to TRBD1. V shed 10 bases and J 4 bases; nucleotides not matched to a gene: 13. This CDR3 region has 15 residues. The germline CDR1 and CDR2 sequences are MDHEN and SYDVKM. DNA for the CDR3: TGTGCCACCGAAGTAACGGGACAGGGACGAGAGACCCAGTACTTC. This encodes CATEVTGQGRETQYF.

This clonotype came up many times. The chain joins TRBV7-8 to TRBJ2-1; D gene unclear. This CDR3 contains 16 residues. Between the trimmed V and J ends, which lost 2 bases and 2 bases, there was a span of 13 bases. Germline V gene lookup returns CDR1 SGHVS and CDR2 FQNEAQ. The CDR3 region is CASSLTRDTAYNEQFF. Here the CDR3 DNA reads TGTGCCAGCAGCTTAACCCGCGACACGGCCTACAATGAGCAGTTCTTC.

This CDR3 is CAISVLPGVRESAGELFF. CDR3 in DNA: TGTGCCATCAGTGTGTTGCCTGGGGTGCGGGAGAGTGCCGGGGAGCTGTTTTTT. V and J are TRBV10-3 and TRBJ2-2; 7 bases align to TRBD2. Trimming at V came to 4 bases and at J to 6 bases, leaving 17 bases not matched to a gene. CDR1 and CDR2 (germline): ENHRY, SYGVKD. This CDR3 has 18 amino acids.

The chain combines TRBV10-3 with TRBJ2-1; 12 bases match TRBD2. Per the germline V gene, CDR1 is ENHRY and CDR2 is SYGVKD. The CDR3 contains 15 residues. Germline trimming cut 6 bases from V and 4 bases from J; bases unmatched to any gene: 4. CDR3 loop: CAISRLAGDYNEQFF. In DNA, the CDR3 is TGTGCCATCAGCAGACTAGCGGGAGATTACAATGAGCAGTTCTTC.

This clonotype was counted between two and nine times. V is TRBV2 and J is TRBJ1-1; 10 bases map to TRBD1. With V trimmed by 5 bases and J by 6 bases, 3 bases remained unmatched. This CDR3 has 13 residues. Germline V gene lookup returns CDR1 SNHLY and CDR2 FYNNEI. CDR3 loop: CASSWTGGAEAFF. CDR3 DNA sequence: TGTGCCAGCAGTTGGACAGGGGGGGCTGAAGCTTTCTTT.

This clonotype has at least ten counts. J is TRBJ1-5 and V is TRBV15; D might be TRBD1 (6 bases). This CDR3 is built from 15 residues. The V and J ends lost 0 bases and 6 bases respectively, with 12 bases between them. The V gene's germline CDR1 is LNHNV and CDR2 YYDKDF (reference sequence). CDR3 sequence: CATSRDRGTSQPQHF. CDR3 bases: TGTGCCACCAGCAGAGATCGTGGGACAAGTCAGCCCCAGCATTTT. The full variable domain, its missing parts supplied by reference TRBV15 and TRBJ1-5, is DAMVIQNPRYQVTQFGKPVTLSCSQTLNHNVMYWYQQKSSQAPKLLFHYYDKDFNNEADTPDNFQSRRPNTSFCFLDIRSPGLGDTAMYLCATSRDRGTSQPQHFGDGTRLSIL.

In regard to this clonotype: Just one base apart from a much larger clone, this may be a read error. This sequence joins TRBV7-2 and TRBJ2-5, with D possibly TRBD1 on 6 matching bases. The CDR3 sequence is 16 residues long. Germline assignment: CDR1 SGHTA and CDR2 FQGNSA. For the CDR3, the DNA is TGTGCCAGCAGCCTTCACAGGGACCTCGTCCAAGGGACCCAGTACTTC. Protein product: CASSLHRDLVQGTQYF.

In its sample, this clonotype was seen many times. V usage is TRBV2 and J usage is TRBJ2-3; 8 bases match TRBD2. Germline CDR1 and CDR2: SNHLY and FYNNEI. The CDR3 covers 14 residues. Unmatched junction bases numbered 7, after V lost 8 bases and J lost 3 bases. CDR3 in amino acids: CASLTGGGTDTQYF. As DNA, the CDR3 is TGTGCCAGCCTTACGGGAGGGGGGACAGATACGCAGTATTTT.

In this sample, this clonotype turned up many times. The chain combines TRBV20-1 with TRBJ1-4; D is unclear. The CDR3 extends over 11 amino acids. Trimming shortened V by 5 bases and J by 8 bases, and 9 bases separated the two germline ends. Germline CDR1 reads DFQATT; CDR2 reads SNEGSKA (reference sequence). The CDR3 loop is CSARGGEKLFF. CDR3 in DNA: TGCAGTGCTCGCGGTGGGGAAAAACTGTTTTTT.

This clonotype was recorded at least ten times. The chain has TRBV10-3 and TRBJ2-3, with D uncertain. The CDR3 consists of 12 residues. Germline V gene sequence: CDR1 ENHRY, CDR2 SYGVKD. Trimming took off 1 base at V and 7 bases at J, with 6 bases between the two ends. CDR3 DNA: TGTGCCATCAGTGAGTTCGATTATACGCAGTATTTT. Residues: CAISEFDYTQYF.

The chain links TRBV2 to TRBJ1-2; perhaps TRBD1 as D (6 bases). Germline V CDR1 and CDR2: SNHLY, FYNNEI. Trimming cost V 6 bases and J 3 bases, with 23 bases left between them. The CDR3 spans 17 residues. The CDR3 reads CASRGALGTQWDYGYTF. CDR3 bases: TGTGCCAGCAGAGGAGCCCTTGGGACACAGTGGGACTATGGCTACACCTTC. The full variable domain, in which reference TRBV2 and TRBJ1-2 provide the parts outside the CDR3, is EPEVTQTPSHQVTQMGQEVILRCVPISNHLYFYWYRQILGQKVEFLVSFYNNEISEKSEIFDDQFSVERPDGSNFTLKIRSTKLEDSAMYFCASRGALGTQWDYGYTFGSGTRLTVV.

The chain employs TRBV9 and TRBJ2-3; D call uncertain. Germline V gene data show CDR1 as SGDLS and CDR2 as YYNGEE. Trimming removed 0 bases at V and 6 bases at J, with 8 bases between. The CDR3 extends over 13 amino acids. In DNA, the CDR3 is TGTGCCAGCAGCGTAGATGGCCAGGATACGCAGTATTTT. This sequence encodes CASSVDGQDTQYF.

The table lists this clonotype with a few counts. The chain is built from TRBV20-1 and TRBJ1-5, with TRBD1 matching 8 bases. Germline trimming cut 0 bases from V and 5 bases from J; bases unmatched to any gene: 12. CDR1 and CDR2 from the germline V gene are DFQATT and SNEGSKA (reference sequence). The CDR3 covers 17 residues. The DNA for the CDR3 is TGCAGTGCTAGAGATAAATGGGTCGGACAGGGATATCAGCCCCAGCATTTT. Its protein is CSARDKWVGQGYQPQHF.

This chain uses TRBV9 with TRBJ1-5, with unresolved D. Germline CDR1 is SGDLS and CDR2 is YYNGEE. V shed 0 bases and J shed 4 bases, with 8 bases lying between them. The CDR3 runs to 14 residues. The CDR3 nucleotides read TGTGCCAGCAGCGTAGATGTTTCAAATCAGCCCCAGCATTTT. It translates to CASSVDVSNQPQHF.

This clonotype was picked up a small number of times. The chain joins TRBV20-1 to TRBJ2-7; D is perhaps TRBD1 (6 bases). The germline V gene encodes CDR1 DFQATT and CDR2 SNEGSKA (reference sequence). The length of the CDR3 is 14 residues. Trimming removed 3 bases from V and 0 bases from J, with 12 bases in between. The CDR3 protein is CSASRGSNSYEQYF. CDR3 coding DNA: TGCAGTGCTAGCAGGGGCAGCAACTCCTACGAGCAGTACTTC.

This clonotype was observed at least ten times. This chain links TRBV30 with TRBJ1-1, with D unclear. Trimming took off 2 bases at V and 1 base at J, with 5 bases between the two ends. This CDR3 comprises 12 residues. CDR1 is GTSNPN, CDR2 SVGIG, per germline (reference sequence). CDR3: CAWSTENTEAFF. The CDR3 bases are TGTGCCTGGAGTACAGAGAACACTGAAGCTTTCTTT.

This clonotype was counted between two and nine times. J is TRBJ1-4 and V is TRBV3-1; no clear D. Trimming took off 2 bases at V and 7 bases at J, with 23 bases between the two ends. The CDR3 spans 18 residues. CDR1 is LGHDT and CDR2 is YNNKEL in the germline V gene (reference sequence). The CDR3 loop reads CASSQFPQPRTEREKLFF. The CDR3 DNA reads TGTGCCAGCAGCCAATTCCCTCAACCCCGGACCGAGCGTGAAAAACTGTTTTTT.

V is TRBV3-1 and J is TRBJ2-2; a weak D match, TRBD1 (7 bases). Trimming removed 3 bases at V and 5 bases at J, with 22 bases between. Germline V gene lookup returns CDR1 LGHDT and CDR2 YNNKEL (reference sequence). CDR3 size: 18 residues. CDR3 amino acids: CASSQAYRGLEGTGELFF. CDR3 bases: TGTGCCAGCAGCCAGGCCTACAGGGGCCTGGAGGGTACCGGGGAGCTGTTTTTT. Full variable domain (remainder filled in from reference TRBV3-1 and TRBJ2-2): DTAVSQTPKYLVTQMGNDKSIKCEQNLGHDTMYWYKQDSKKFLKIMFSYNNKELIINETVPNRFSPKSPDKAHLNLHINSLELGDSAVYFCASSQAYRGLEGTGELFFGEGSRLTVL.

This sequence joins TRBV30 and TRBJ2-3; a possible D gene is TRBD1 (6 bases). Between the trimmed V and J ends, which lost 1 base and 0 bases, there was a span of 11 bases. This CDR3 contains 15 residues. CDR1 is GTSNPN and CDR2 is SVGIG in the germline V gene (reference sequence). CDR3 residues: CAWSAVGASTDTQYF. The CDR3 DNA follows: TGTGCCTGGAGTGCTGTGGGGGCTAGCACAGATACGCAGTATTTT.

This clonotype was recorded many times. J is TRBJ2-2 and V is TRBV2, with 9 nucleotides matching TRBD1. The CDR3 is made up of 17 amino acids. Germline V CDR1 and CDR2: SNHLY, FYNNEI. V lost 7 bases to trimming and J lost 3 bases; unmatched junction nucleotides: 12. CDR3 region: CASNLHPGDRDTGELFF. The CDR3 DNA sequence: TGTGCCAGCAACCTTCACCCGGGGGACAGGGACACCGGGGAGCTGTTTTTT.

This clonotype showed up just a few times. The chain is built from TRBV6-6 and TRBJ1-2; no clear D gene. This CDR3 comprises 17 residues. From germline, CDR1 is MNHNY and CDR2 SVGAGI (reference sequence). V lost 0 bases and J 1 base, leaving 15 bases between the germline ends. The CDR3 region is CASSYSKGTPFNYGYTF. Written as DNA, the CDR3 is TGTGCCAGCAGTTACTCTAAGGGTACTCCCTTTAACTATGGCTACACCTTC.